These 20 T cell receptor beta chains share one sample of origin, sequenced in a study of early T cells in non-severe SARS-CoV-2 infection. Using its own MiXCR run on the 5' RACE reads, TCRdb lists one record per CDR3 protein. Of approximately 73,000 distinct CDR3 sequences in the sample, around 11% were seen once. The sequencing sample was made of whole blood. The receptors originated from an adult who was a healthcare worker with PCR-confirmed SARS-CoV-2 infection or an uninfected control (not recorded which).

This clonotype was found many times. CDR3 amino acids: CASRQAGGVYNEQFF. The CDR3, as DNA: TGTGCCAGCAGACAAGCGGGGGGAGTATACAATGAGCAGTTCTTC. The V and J genes are TRBV11-2 and TRBJ2-1; TRBD2 matches 9 bases. The V segment lost 6 bases and the J segment 4 bases; nucleotides outside the gene matches: 7. This CDR3 has 15 amino acids. CDR1 is SGHAT, CDR2 FQNNGV, per germline.

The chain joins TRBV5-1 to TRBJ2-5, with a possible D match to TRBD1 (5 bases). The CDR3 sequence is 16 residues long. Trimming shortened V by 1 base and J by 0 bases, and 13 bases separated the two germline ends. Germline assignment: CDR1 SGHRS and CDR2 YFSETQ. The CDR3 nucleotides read TGCGCCAGCAGCTTGTCACGGACAAGGTACCAAGAGACCCAGTACTTC. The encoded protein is CASSLSRTRYQETQYF. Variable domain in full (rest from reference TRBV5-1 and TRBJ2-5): KAGVTQTPRYLIKTRGQQVTLSCSPISGHRSVSWYQQTPGQGLQFLFEYFSETQRNKGNFPGRFSGRQFSNSRSEMNVSTLELGDSALYLCASSLSRTRYQETQYFGPGTRLLVL.

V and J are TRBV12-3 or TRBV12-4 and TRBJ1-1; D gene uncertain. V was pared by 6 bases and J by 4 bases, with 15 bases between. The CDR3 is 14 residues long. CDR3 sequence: CASSPGGRGTEAFF. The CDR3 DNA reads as TGTGCCAGCAGCCCGGGCGGTCGGGGCACTGAAGCTTTCTTT.

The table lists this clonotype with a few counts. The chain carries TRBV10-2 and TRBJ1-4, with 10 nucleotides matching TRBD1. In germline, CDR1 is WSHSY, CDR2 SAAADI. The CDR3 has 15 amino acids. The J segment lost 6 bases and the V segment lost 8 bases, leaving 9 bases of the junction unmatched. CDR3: CASRNPGTGDEKLFF. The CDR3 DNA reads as TGCGCCAGCCGAAACCCCGGGACAGGGGATGAAAAACTGTTTTTT.

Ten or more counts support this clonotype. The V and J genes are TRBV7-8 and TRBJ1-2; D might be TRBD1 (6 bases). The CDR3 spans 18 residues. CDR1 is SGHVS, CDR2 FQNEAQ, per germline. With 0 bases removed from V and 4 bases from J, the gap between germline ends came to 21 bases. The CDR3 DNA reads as TGTGCCAGCAGCTTAGCGGGGCCCGCCGGGGGCTCGGTCTATGGCTACACCTTC. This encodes CASSLAGPAGGSVYGYTF.

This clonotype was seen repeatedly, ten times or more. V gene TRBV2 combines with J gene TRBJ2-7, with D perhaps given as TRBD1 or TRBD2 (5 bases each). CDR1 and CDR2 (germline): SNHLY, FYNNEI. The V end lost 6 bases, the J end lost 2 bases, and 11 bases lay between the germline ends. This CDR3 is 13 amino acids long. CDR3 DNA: TGTGCCAGCAGCGTGGGACGGGCCTACGAGCAGTACTTC. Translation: CASSVGRAYEQYF.

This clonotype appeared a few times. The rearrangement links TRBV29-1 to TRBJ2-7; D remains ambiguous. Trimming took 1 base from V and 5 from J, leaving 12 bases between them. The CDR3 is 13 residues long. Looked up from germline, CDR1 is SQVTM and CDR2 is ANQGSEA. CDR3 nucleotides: TGCAGCGTTGAAGGCCAGACCAGAGACGAGCAGTACTTC. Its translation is CSVEGQTRDEQYF.

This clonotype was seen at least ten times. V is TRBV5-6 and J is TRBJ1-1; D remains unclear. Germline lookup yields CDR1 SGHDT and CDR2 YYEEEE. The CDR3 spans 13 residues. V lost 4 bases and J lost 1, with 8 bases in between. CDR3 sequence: CASSLMRNTEAFF. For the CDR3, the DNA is TGTGCCAGCAGCCTGATGAGGAACACTGAAGCTTTCTTT.

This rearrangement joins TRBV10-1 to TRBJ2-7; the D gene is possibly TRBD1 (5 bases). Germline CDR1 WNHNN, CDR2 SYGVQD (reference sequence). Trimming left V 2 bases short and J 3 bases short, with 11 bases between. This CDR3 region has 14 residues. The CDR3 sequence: CASSEGRTFYEQYF. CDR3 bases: TGCGCCAGCAGTGAGGGTAGGACATTCTACGAGCAGTACTTC.

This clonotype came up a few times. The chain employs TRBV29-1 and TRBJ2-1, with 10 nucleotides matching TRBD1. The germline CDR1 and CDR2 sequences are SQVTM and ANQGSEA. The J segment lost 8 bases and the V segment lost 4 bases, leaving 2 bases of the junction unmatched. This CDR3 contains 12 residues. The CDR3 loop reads CSVGQGAYEQFF. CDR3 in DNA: TGCAGCGTTGGACAGGGGGCCTATGAGCAGTTCTTC.

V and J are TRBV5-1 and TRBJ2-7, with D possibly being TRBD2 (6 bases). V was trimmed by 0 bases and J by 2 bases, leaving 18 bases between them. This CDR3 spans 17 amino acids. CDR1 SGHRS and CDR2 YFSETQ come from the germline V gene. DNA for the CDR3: TGCGCCAGCAGCTTGGGGAGGGATGCGCGGGACGCCTACGAGCAGTACTTC. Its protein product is CASSLGRDARDAYEQYF.

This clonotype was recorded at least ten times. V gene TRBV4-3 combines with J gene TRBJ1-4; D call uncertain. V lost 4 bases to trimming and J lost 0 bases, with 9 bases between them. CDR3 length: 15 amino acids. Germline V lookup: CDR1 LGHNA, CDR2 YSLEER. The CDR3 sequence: CASSPRSATNEKLFF. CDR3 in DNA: TGCGCCAGCAGCCCGAGGAGTGCAACTAATGAAAAACTGTTTTTT.

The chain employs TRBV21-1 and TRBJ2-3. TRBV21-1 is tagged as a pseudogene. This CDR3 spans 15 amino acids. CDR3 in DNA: TGTGCCAGCAATACAGCGAAGACTAGCACAGATACGCAGTATTTT. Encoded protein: CASNTAKTSTDTQYF.

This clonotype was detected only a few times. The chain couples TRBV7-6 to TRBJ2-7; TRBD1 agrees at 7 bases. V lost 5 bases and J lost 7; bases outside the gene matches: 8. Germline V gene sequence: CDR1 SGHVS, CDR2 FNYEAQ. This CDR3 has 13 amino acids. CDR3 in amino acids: CASSVGTAWEQYF. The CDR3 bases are TGTGCCAGCAGCGTGGGGACAGCATGGGAGCAGTACTTC.

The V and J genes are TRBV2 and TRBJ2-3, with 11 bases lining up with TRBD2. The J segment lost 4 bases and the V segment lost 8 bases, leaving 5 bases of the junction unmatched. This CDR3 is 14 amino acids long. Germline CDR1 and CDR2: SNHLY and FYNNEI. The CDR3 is CASLLSGGADTQYF. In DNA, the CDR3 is TGTGCCAGCCTTCTTAGCGGGGGGGCAGATACGCAGTATTTT. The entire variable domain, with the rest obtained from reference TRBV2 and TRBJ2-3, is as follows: EPEVTQTPSHQVTQMGQEVILRCVPISNHLYFYWYRQILGQKVEFLVSFYNNEISEKSEIFDDQFSVERPDGSNFTLKIRSTKLEDSAMYFCASLLSGGADTQYFGPGTRLTVL.

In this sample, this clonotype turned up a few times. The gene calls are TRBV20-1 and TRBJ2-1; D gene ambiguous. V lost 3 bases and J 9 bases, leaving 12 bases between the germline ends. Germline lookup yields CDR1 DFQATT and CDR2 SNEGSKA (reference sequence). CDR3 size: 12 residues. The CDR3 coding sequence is TGCAGTGCTAGCGGGCCGTGGGGTGAGCAGTTCTTC. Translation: CSASGPWGEQFF.

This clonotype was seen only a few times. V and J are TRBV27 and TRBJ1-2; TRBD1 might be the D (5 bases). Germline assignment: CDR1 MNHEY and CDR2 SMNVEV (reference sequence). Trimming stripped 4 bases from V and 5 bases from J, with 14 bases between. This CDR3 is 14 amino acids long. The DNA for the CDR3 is TGTGCCAGCAGTTCCGGCCAGGGACCTTATGGCTACACCTTC. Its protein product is CASSSGQGPYGYTF.

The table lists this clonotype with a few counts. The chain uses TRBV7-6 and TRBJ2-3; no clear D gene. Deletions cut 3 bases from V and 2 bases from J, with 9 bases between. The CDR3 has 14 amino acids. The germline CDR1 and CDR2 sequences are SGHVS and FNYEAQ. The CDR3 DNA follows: TGTGCCAGCAGCTTCAGCCTTTCCACAGATACGCAGTATTTT. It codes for CASSFSLSTDTQYF. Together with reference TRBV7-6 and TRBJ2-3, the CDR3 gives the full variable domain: GAGVSQSPRYKVTKRGQDVALRCDPISGHVSLYWYRQALGQGPEFLTYFNYEAQQDKSGLPNDRFSAERPEGSISTLTIQRTEQRDSAMYRCASSFSLSTDTQYFGPGTRLTVL.

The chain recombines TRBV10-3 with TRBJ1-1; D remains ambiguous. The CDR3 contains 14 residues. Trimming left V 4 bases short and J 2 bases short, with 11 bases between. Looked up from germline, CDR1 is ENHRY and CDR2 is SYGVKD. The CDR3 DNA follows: TGTGCCATCAGTGGGGAGGTTAAAAACACTGAAGCTTTCTTT. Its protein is CAISGEVKNTEAFF.

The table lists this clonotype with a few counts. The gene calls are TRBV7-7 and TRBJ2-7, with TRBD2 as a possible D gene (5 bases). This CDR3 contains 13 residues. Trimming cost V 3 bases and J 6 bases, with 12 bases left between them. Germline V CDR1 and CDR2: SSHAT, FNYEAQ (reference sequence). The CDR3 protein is CASSFQEASEQYF. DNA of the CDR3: TGTGCCAGCAGCTTTCAGGAGGCAAGCGAGCAGTACTTC.